This T cell receptor (beta chain) was captured in a study of cytomegalovirus exposure and HLA in healthy donors. Overall study: Earlier, almost 120 million unique TCR beta sequences were recovered from about 170 million T cells by an analysis.

This clone has just a few counts. The antigen remains undetermined. The junction departs from the called germline gene at one end, perhaps through a read error. Researchers ran the PCR with 60 Vbeta and 13 Jbeta primers. Assay used: immunoSEQ multiplex PCR; TCRdb lists only in-frame clones, some missing. Of over 100,000 clones detected, around 77% appear once; the ten largest clones hold more than 9.5%. Study-wide points: An analysis done earlier found most TCR beta V segments productive about 87% or about 30% of the time. A later analysis revealed that TCR association rates differed between HLA loci, peaking at DRB1 and bottoming out at HLA-C.

This receptor was taken from a male donor in good health and CMV-seropositive. Sequencing was carried out using PBMCs.

The CDR3 sequence: CAISPVLAGEEAQYF. DNA for the CDR3: TGTGCCATCAGTCCCGTTTTGGCCGGGGAAGAGGCCCAGTACTTC. The rearrangement uses TRBV10-3 and TRBJ2-5; D is possibly TRBD2 (5 bases). The CDR3 consists of 15 residues. Looked up from germline, CDR1 is ENHRY and CDR2 is SYGVKD.